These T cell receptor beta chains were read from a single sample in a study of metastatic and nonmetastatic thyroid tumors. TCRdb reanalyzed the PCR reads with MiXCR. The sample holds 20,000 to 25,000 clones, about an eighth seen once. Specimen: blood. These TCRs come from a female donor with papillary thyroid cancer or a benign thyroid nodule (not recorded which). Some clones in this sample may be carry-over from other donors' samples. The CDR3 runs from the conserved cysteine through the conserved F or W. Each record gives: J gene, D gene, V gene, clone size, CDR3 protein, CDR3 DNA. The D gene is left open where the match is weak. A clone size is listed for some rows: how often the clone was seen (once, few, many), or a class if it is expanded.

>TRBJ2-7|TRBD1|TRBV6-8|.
CASSSNRGKEGEQYF
TGTGCCAGCAGTTCCAACAGGGGGAAGGAAGGCGAGCAGTACTTC
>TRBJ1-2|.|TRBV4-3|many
CASSHTTESNYGYTF
TGCGCCAGCAGCCATACCACAGAGTCAAACTATGGCTACACCTTC
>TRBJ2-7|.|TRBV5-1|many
CASSFGTPGEQYF
TGCGCCAGCAGCTTCGGGACCCCGGGTGAGCAGTACTTC
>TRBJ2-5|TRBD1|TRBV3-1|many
CASSQPGTANQETQYF
TGTGCCAGCAGCCAACCCGGGACAGCCAACCAAGAGACCCAGTACTTC
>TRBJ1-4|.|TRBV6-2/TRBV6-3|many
CASNWAGDEKLFF
TGTGCCAGCAACTGGGCGGGTGATGAAAAACTGTTTTTT
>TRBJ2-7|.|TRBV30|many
CAWSRTDHSYEQYF
TGTGCCTGGAGTCGGACGGACCACTCCTACGAGCAGTACTTC
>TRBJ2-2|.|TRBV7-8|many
CASSHPGGEDTGELFF
TGTGCCAGCAGCCACCCCGGGGGAGAGGACACCGGGGAGCTGTTTTTT
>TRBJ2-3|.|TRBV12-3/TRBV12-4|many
CAIRGPDTQYF
TGTGCCATCCGGGGCCCAGATACGCAGTATTTT
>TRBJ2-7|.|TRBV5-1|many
CASNRQEGNEQYF
TGCGCCAGCAACAGACAGGAAGGGAACGAGCAGTACTTC
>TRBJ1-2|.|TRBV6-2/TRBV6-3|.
CASSTAGDSNYGYTF
TGTGCCAGCAGCACGGCGGGTGACTCTAACTATGGCTACACCTTC
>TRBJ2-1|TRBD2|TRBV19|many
CASRTSGSGNEQFF
TGTGCCAGTAGGACTAGCGGGAGTGGCAATGAGCAGTTCTTC
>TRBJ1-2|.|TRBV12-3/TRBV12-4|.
CASSIEAGYGYTF
TGTGCCAGCAGTATAGAGGCAGGCTATGGCTACACCTTC
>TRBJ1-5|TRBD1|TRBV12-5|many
CASGLARQGGHSNQPQHF
TGTGCTAGTGGTTTGGCGCGACAGGGTGGGCATAGCAATCAGCCCCAGCATTTT
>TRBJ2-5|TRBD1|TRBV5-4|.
CASSFTGGETQYF
TGTGCCAGCAGCTTTACAGGGGGCGAGACCCAGTACTTC
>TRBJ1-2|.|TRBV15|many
CATSRDPFGGSNYGYTF
TGTGCCACCAGCAGAGATCCCTTCGGGGGCTCTAACTATGGCTACACCTTC
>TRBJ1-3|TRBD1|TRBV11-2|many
CASSVSGTERGNTIYF
TGTGCCAGCAGCGTCTCCGGGACAGAGAGAGGAAACACCATATATTTT
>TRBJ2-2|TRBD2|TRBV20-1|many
CSALTSGRSGTGELFF
TGCAGTGCCCTGACTAGCGGGAGGTCTGGCACCGGGGAGCTGTTTTTT
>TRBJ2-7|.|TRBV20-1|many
CSAMDYEQYF
TGCAGTGCTATGGACTACGAGCAGTACTTC
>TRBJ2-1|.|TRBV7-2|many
CASSLTLRPSNEQFF
TGTGCCAGCAGCTTAACCCTTCGCCCCAGCAATGAGCAGTTCTTC
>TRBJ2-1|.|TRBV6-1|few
CASTTDGGPRRFF
TGTGCCAGCACTACCGACGGGGGACCCAGACGGTTCTTC
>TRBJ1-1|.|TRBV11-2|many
CASSPRLQLGTEAFF
TGTGCCAGCAGCCCCCGCTTGCAACTTGGTACTGAAGCTTTCTTT
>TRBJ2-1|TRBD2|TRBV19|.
CASSFGTSGEQFF
TGTGCCAGTAGTTTCGGGACTAGCGGTGAGCAGTTCTTC
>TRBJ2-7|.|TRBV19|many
CASSMTVRGEQYF
TGTGCCAGTAGTATGACGGTCCGGGGCGAGCAGTACTTC
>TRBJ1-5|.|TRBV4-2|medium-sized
CASSESYNQPQHF
TGTGCCAGCAGCGAGTCGTACAATCAGCCCCAGCATTTT
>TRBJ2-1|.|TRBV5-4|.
CASRRVDYNEQFF
TGTGCCAGCCGGCGGGTGGATTACAATGAGCAGTTCTTC
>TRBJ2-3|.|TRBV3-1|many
CASSQGGTQYF
TGTGCCAGCAGCCAGGGTGGTACGCAGTATTTT
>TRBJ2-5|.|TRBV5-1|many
CASSMSWLETQYF
TGCGCCAGCAGCATGAGCTGGTTGGAGACCCAGTACTTC